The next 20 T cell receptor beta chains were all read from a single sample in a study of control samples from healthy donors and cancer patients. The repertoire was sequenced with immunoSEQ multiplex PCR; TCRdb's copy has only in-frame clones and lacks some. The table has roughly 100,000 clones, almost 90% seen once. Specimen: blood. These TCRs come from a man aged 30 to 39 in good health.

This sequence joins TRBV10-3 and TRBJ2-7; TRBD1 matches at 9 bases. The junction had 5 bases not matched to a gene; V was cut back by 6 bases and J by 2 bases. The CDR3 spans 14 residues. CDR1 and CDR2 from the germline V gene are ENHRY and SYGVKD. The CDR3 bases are TGTGCCATCAGCCTACAGGGGGCAACCTACGAGCAGTACTTC. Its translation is CAISLQGATYEQYF.

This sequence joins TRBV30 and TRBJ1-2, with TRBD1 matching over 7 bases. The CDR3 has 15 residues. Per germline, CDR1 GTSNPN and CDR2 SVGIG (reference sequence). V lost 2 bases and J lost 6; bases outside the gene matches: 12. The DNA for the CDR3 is TGTGCCTGGAGTCTTGTTAGAGGGGGCAATGATGGCTACACCTTC. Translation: CAWSLVRGGNDGYTF.

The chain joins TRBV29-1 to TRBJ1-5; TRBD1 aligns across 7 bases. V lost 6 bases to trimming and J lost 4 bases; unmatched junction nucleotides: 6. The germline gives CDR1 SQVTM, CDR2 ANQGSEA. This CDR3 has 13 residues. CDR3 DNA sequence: TGCAGCGTCCGGGACAGTGAAAATCAGCCCCAGCATTTT. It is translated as CSVRDSENQPQHF.

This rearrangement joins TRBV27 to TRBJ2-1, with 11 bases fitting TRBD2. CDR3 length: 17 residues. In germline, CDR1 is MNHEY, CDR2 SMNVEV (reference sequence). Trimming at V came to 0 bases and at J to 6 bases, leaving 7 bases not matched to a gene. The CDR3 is CASSLSDVLAGGNEQFF. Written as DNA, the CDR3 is TGTGCCAGCAGTTTATCGGATGTTCTAGCGGGAGGCAATGAGCAGTTCTTC.

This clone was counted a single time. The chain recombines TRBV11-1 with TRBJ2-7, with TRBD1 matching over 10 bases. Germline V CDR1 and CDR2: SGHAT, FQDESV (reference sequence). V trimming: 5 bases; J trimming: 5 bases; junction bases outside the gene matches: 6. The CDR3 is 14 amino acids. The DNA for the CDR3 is TGTGCCAGCAGCAAAGACAGGGGGCTACACGAGCAGTACTTC. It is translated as CASSKDRGLHEQYF.

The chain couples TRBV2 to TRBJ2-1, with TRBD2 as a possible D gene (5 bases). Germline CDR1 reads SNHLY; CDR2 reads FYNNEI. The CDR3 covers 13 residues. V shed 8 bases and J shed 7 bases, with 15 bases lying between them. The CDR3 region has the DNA TGTGCCAGCCTACGTTTCGAGGGAAATGAGCAGTTCTTC. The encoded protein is CASLRFEGNEQFF.

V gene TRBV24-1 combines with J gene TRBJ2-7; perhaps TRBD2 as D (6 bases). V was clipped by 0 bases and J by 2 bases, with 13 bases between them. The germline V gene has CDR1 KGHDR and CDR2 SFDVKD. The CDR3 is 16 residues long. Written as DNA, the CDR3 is TGTGCCACCAGTGATTTGAGATTAGCGGAGACCTACGAGCAGTACTTC. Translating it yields CATSDLRLAETYEQYF.

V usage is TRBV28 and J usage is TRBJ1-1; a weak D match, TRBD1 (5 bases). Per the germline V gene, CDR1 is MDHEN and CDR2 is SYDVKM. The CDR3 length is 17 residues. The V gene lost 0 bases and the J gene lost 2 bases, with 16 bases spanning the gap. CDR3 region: CASSLWGGMDLNTEAFF. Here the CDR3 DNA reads TGTGCCAGCAGTTTATGGGGGGGGATGGATCTAAACACTGAAGCTTTCTTT.

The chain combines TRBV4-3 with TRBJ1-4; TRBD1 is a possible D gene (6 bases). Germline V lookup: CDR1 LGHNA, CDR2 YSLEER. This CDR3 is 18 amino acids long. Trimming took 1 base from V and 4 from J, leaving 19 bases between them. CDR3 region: CASSQAGGGLAINEKLFF. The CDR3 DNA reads TGCGCCAGCAGCCAAGCCGGGGGGGGCCTGGCGATTAATGAAAAACTGTTTTTT.

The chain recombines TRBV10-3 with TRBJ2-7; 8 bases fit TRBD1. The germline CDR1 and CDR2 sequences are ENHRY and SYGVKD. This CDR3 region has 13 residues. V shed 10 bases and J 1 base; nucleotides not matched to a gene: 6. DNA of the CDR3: TGTGCCAGCGGACAGGGTAAATCCTACGAGCAGTACTTC. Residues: CASGQGKSYEQYF.

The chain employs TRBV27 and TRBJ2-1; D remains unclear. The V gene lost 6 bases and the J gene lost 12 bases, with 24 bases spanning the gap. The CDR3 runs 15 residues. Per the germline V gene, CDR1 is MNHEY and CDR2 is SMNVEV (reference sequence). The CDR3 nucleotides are TGTGCCAGCAGAACCTATGGAACTCTTACAATGGTGCAGTTCTTC. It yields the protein CASRTYGTLTMVQFF.

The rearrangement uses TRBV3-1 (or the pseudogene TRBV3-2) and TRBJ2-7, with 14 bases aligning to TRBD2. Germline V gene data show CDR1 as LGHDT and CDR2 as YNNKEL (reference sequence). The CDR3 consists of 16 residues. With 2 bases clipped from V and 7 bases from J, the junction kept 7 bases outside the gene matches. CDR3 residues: CASSQYGLAGGGEQYF. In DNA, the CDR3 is TGTGCCAGCAGCCAATATGGACTAGCGGGAGGCGGGGAGCAGTACTTC.

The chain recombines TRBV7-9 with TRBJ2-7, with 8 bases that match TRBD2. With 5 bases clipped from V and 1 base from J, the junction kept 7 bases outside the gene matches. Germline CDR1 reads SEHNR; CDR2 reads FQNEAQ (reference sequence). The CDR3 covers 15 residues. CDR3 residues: CASSPRTSWSYEQYF. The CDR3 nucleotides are TGTGCCAGCAGCCCTCGGACTAGCTGGTCCTACGAGCAGTACTTC.

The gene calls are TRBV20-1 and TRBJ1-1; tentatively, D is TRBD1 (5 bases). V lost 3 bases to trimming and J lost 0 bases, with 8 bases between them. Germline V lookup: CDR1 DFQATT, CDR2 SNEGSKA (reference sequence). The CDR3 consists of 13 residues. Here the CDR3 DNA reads TGCAGTGCTAGTAGGGGTGTGAACACTGAAGCTTTCTTT. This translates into CSASRGVNTEAFF.

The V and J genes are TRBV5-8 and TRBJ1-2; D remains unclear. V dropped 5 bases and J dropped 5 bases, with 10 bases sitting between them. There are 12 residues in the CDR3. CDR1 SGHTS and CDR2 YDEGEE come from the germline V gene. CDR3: CASSPVIYGYTF. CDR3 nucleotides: TGTGCCAGCAGTCCGGTGATTTATGGCTACACCTTC. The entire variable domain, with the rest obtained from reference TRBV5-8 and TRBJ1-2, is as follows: EAGVTQSPTHLIKTRGQQATLRCSPISGHTSVYWYQQALGLGLQFLLWYDEGEERNRGNFPPRFSGRQFPNYSSELNVNALELEDSALYLCASSPVIYGYTFGSGTRLTVV.

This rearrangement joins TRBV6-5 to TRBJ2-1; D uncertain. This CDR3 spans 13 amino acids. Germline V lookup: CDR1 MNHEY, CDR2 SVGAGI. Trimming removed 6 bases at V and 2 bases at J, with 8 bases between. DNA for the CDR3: TGTGCCAGCAGCGGCGGCACCTACAATGAGCAGTTCTTC. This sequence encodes CASSGGTYNEQFF.

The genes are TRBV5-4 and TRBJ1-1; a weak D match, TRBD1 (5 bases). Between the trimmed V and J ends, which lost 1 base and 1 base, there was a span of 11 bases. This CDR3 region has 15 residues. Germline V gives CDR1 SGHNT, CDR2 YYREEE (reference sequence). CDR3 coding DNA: TGTGCCAGCAGCTTGTTCCCCGACAGGAACACTGAAGCTTTCTTT. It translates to CASSLFPDRNTEAFF. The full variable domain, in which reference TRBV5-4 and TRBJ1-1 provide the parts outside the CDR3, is ETGVTQSPTHLIKTRGQQVTLRCSSQSGHNTVSWYQQALGQGPQFIFQYYREEENGRGNFPPRFSGLQFPNYSSELNVNALELDDSALYLCASSLFPDRNTEAFFGQGTRLTVV.

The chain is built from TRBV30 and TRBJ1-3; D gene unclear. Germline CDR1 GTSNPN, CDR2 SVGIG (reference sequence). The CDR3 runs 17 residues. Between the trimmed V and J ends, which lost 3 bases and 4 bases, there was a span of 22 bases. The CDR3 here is CAWSDPIFRTLGNTIYF. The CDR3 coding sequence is TGTGCCTGGAGCGACCCCATTTTTAGGACCCTCGGAAACACCATATATTTT.

The CDR3 sequence: CASSRSEYEQYF. Here the CDR3 DNA reads TGTGCCAGCAGCCGTAGCGAGTACGAGCAGTACTTC. The chain uses TRBV3-1 (or the pseudogene TRBV3-2) and TRBJ2-7, with D perhaps TRBD2 (5 bases). V lost 4 bases, J lost 4 bases, and 8 bases lay in between. Germline CDR1 and CDR2: LGHDT and YNNKEL (reference sequence). This CDR3 comprises 12 residues.

This CDR3 is CASSWGRGSVYEQYF. The CDR3 DNA reads TGTGCCAGCAGCTGGGGACGGGGGAGCGTGTACGAGCAGTACTTC. The rearrangement joins TRBV11-2 to TRBJ2-7, with D perhaps TRBD2 (6 bases). This CDR3 comprises 15 residues. The germline V gene has CDR1 SGHAT and CDR2 FQNNGV. The V end was cut by 4 bases, the J end by 4 bases, with 17 bases between.